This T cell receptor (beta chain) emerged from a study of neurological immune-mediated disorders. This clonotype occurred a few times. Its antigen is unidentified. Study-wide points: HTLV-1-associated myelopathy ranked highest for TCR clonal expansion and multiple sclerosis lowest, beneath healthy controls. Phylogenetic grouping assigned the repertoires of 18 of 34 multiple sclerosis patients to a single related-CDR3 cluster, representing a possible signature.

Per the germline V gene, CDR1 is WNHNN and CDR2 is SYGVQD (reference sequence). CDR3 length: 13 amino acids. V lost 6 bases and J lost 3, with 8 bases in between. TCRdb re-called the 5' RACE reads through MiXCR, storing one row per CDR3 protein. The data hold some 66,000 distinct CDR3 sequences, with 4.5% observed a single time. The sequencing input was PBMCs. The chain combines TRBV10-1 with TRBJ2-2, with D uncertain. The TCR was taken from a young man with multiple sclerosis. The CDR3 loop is CASREEYTGELFF. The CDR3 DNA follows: TGCGCCAGCAGAGAAGAATACACCGGGGAGCTGTTTTTT.